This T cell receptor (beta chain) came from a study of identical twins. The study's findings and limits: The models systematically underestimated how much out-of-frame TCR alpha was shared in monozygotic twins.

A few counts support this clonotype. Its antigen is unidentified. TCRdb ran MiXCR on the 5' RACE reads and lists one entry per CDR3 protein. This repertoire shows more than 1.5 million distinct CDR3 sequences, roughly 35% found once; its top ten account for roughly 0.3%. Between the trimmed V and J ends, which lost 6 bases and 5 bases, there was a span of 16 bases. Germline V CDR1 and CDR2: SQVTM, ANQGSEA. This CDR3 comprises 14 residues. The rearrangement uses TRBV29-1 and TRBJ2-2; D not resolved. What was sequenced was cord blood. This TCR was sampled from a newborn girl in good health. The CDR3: CSVRTGQPTGELFF. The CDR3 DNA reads TGCAGCGTGCGAACCGGGCAGCCGACCGGGGAGCTGTTTTTT.